What follows are 29 T cell receptor beta chains derived from one specimen sequenced in a study of blood T cell repertoires in COVID-19. Repertoires were generated with immunoSEQ multiplex PCR, while TCRdb's copy carries only in-frame clones and drops some. This sample yields around 700,000 clones, of which around 89% are seen a single time; 0.2% to 0.3% belongs to the top ten. The specimen was peripheral blood. Every receptor here comes from a young woman with acute or convalescent COVID-19.

V and J are TRBV7-2 and TRBJ2-1; 9 bases match TRBD2. V was pared by 5 bases and J by 7 bases, with 15 bases of the junction left unmatched. CDR1 SGHTA and CDR2 FQGNSA come from the germline V gene. The CDR3 runs to 17 residues. The CDR3 loop is CASSPRWGGGAGNEQFF. CDR3 bases: TGTGCCAGCAGCCCCCGTTGGGGCGGGGGGGCGGGGAATGAGCAGTTCTTC. Looking up the rest from reference TRBV7-2 and TRBJ2-1 gives the full variable domain: GAGVSQSPSNKVTEKGKDVELRCDPISGHTALYWYRQSLGQGLEFLIYFQGNSAPDKSGLPSDRFSAERTGGSVSTLTIQRTQQEDSAVYLCASSPRWGGGAGNEQFFGPGTRLTVL.

This clone has a handful of counts. This sequence joins TRBV4-3 and TRBJ2-6; possibly TRBD2 for D (5 bases). There are 16 residues in the CDR3. V gave up 3 bases and J gave up 3 bases, with 12 bases separating them. The germline V gene has CDR1 LGHNA and CDR2 YSLEER. CDR3 DNA sequence: TGCGCCAGCAGCCAGGACGGGGTTGGTGGGGCCAACGTCCTGACTTTC. It translates to CASSQDGVGGANVLTF.

To note about this clone: A read error may produce the germline difference seen at one junction end. The chain couples TRBV2 to TRBJ1-4; D remains ambiguous. Germline V gene lookup returns CDR1 SNHLY and CDR2 FYNNEI. This CDR3 contains 15 residues. This CDR3 reads CASIQDFRANEKLFF. DNA for the CDR3: TGTGCCAGCATCCAGGACTTTAGGGCTAATGAAAAATTGTTTTTT.

The V gene is TRBV4-1, the J gene TRBJ1-6, with D possibly TRBD1 on 5 matching bases. V was pared by 5 bases and J by 9 bases, with 17 bases between. The CDR3 covers 15 residues. In germline, CDR1 is MGHRA, CDR2 YSYEKL. CDR3 bases: TGCGCCAGCAGCTCAACCCGGGGGGGAGGTTCACCCCTCCACTTT. Translation: CASSSTRGGGSPLHF.

The chain employs TRBV2 and TRBJ2-1, with 8 bases identical to TRBD2. J lost 12 bases, V lost 2 bases, and 12 bases had no gene match. This CDR3 has 15 amino acids. Germline CDR1 and CDR2: SNHLY and FYNNEI. Written as DNA, the CDR3 is TGTGCCAGCAGTGAAAGCTCCGGGGGGGCCCTCGGGCAGTTCTTC. It specifies CASSESSGGALGQFF.

This sequence joins TRBV15 and TRBJ1-1; perhaps TRBD1 as D (6 bases). CDR3 length equals 13 residues. The germline V and J ends were trimmed by 3 bases and 1 base, with 6 bases remaining between them. The germline V gene has CDR1 LNHNV and CDR2 YYDKDF (reference sequence). CDR3 sequence: CATSRGANTEAFF. The CDR3 region has the DNA TGTGCCACCAGCAGGGGGGCGAACACTGAAGCTTTCTTT.

Here the CDR3 reads CASSSRTATYEQYF. The CDR3 nucleotides read TGTGCCAGCAGCTCTCGGACAGCTACCTACGAGCAGTACTTC. The chain carries TRBV7-8 and TRBJ2-7; a possible D gene is TRBD1 (6 bases). Trimming pared 4 bases from V and 2 bases from J, leaving 12 bases between. The CDR3 has 14 amino acids. CDR1 SGHVS and CDR2 FQNEAQ come from the germline V gene.

V is TRBV4-3 and J is TRBJ1-1; 11 nucleotides line up with TRBD1. V was clipped by 3 bases and J by 4 bases; unmatched bases: 4. Germline V lookup: CDR1 LGHNA, CDR2 YSLEER. This CDR3 is 15 amino acids long. The CDR3 DNA reads as TGCGCCAGCAGCCACCTCGGGACAGGGGGCACTGAAGCTTTCTTT. Translating gives CASSHLGTGGTEAFF.

This clone was seen a single time. V gene TRBV7-9 combines with J gene TRBJ2-1, with a weak D call TRBD1 (6 bases). Trimming took 1 base from V and 3 from J, leaving 13 bases between them. This CDR3 has 16 amino acids. Germline CDR1 and CDR2: SEHNR and FQNEAQ (reference sequence). CDR3 loop: CASSLVAGVGYNEQFF. Here the CDR3 DNA reads TGTGCCAGCAGCTTAGTGGCAGGGGTTGGCTACAATGAGCAGTTCTTC.

The V and J genes are TRBV6-5 and TRBJ1-2, with TRBD1 matching over 8 bases. The CDR3 sequence is 14 residues long. Unmatched junction bases numbered 11, after V lost 6 bases and J lost 8 bases. From germline, CDR1 is MNHEY and CDR2 SVGAGI. Here the CDR3 reads CASSPGDRFGGYTF. For the CDR3, the DNA is TGTGCCAGCAGCCCCGGGGACAGGTTCGGCGGCTACACCTTC.

This chain links TRBV3-1 (or the pseudogene TRBV3-2) with TRBJ2-3; the match to TRBD1 covers 7 bases. Per germline, CDR1 LGHDT and CDR2 YNNKEL (reference sequence). The length of the CDR3 is 15 residues. V lost 3 bases to trimming and J lost 2 bases; unmatched junction nucleotides: 5. The CDR3 DNA is TGTGCCAGCAGCCACCGGACAGGAACCACAGATACGCAGTATTTT. It translates to CASSHRTGTTDTQYF.

J is TRBJ1-5 and V is TRBV19; 10 bases are a match to TRBD1. V was pared by 6 bases and J by 1 base, with 6 bases of the junction left unmatched. Germline CDR1 LNHDA, CDR2 SQIVND (reference sequence). The CDR3 runs to 16 residues. The CDR3 region is CASSPRDRGSNQPQHF. The CDR3 nucleotides are TGTGCCAGTAGCCCCCGGGACAGGGGAAGCAATCAGCCCCAGCATTTT.

This clone was seen a handful of times. The gene calls are TRBV3-1 (or the pseudogene TRBV3-2) and TRBJ1-1; D not certain. Germline loops: CDR1 LGHDT, CDR2 YNNKEL (reference sequence). CDR3 length equals 17 residues. Trimming took off 5 bases at V and 3 bases at J, with 22 bases between the two ends. The CDR3 DNA is TGTGCCAGCAGCTCCTCGGGGTTAAGTAGGCAGGACACTGAAGCTTTCTTT. Translated: CASSSSGLSRQDTEAFF.

This rearrangement joins TRBV19 to TRBJ1-4; D unclear. There are 14 residues in the CDR3. V gave up 3 bases and J gave up 4 bases, with 9 bases separating them. The germline gives CDR1 LNHDA, CDR2 SQIVND (reference sequence). CDR3 loop: CASSIEGGNEKLFF. The DNA of the CDR3 is TGTGCCAGTAGTATTGAGGGTGGTAATGAAAAACTGTTTTTT.

The J gene is TRBJ2-1, the V gene TRBV29-1; tentative D call: TRBD2 (6 bases). The germline gives CDR1 SQVTM, CDR2 ANQGSEA. Trimming removed 6 bases from V and 6 bases from J, with 15 bases in between. The CDR3 runs to 13 residues. The CDR3 DNA reads as TGCAGCGTAGGTTGGAGGGCCGGCAATGAGCAGTTCTTC. This encodes CSVGWRAGNEQFF.

The CDR3 region has the DNA TGTGCCTGGGGGGCGGGACGGACCTCTGGAAACACCATATATTTT. This translates into CAWGAGRTSGNTIYF. The chain uses TRBV30 and TRBJ1-3; D perhaps matches TRBD1 (5 bases). V was pared by 5 bases and J by 0 bases, with 14 bases between. CDR3 size: 15 residues. CDR1 and CDR2 (germline): GTSNPN, SVGIG (reference sequence). Looking up the rest from reference TRBV30 and TRBJ1-3 gives the full variable domain: SQTIHQWPATLVQPVGSPLSLECTVEGTSNPNLYWYRQAAGRGLQLLFYSVGIGQISSEVPQNLSASRPQDRQFILSSKKLLLSDSGFYLCAWGAGRTSGNTIYFGEGSWLTVV.

The genes are TRBV29-1 and TRBJ2-1, with TRBD2 matching 8 bases. Germline lookup yields CDR1 SQVTM and CDR2 ANQGSEA. Trimming removed 3 bases from V and 5 bases from J; junction bases left unmatched: 6. This CDR3 has 14 residues. CDR3 protein: CSVDKAGGNNEQFF. For the CDR3, the DNA is TGCAGCGTTGATAAGGCGGGGGGAAACAATGAGCAGTTCTTC.

The chain is built from TRBV7-8 and TRBJ1-6; D may be TRBD1 (6 bases). Per germline, CDR1 SGHVS and CDR2 FQNEAQ. The CDR3 length is 15 residues. Trimming stripped 5 bases from V and 8 bases from J, with 16 bases between. The CDR3 here is CASSLSQGIYSPLHF. In nucleotides, the CDR3 is TGTGCCAGCAGCCTTTCCCAGGGGATCTATTCACCCCTCCACTTT.

This chain links TRBV5-1 with TRBJ2-7, with 7 positions matching TRBD2. The germline V gene has CDR1 SGHRS and CDR2 YFSETQ. After removal of 4 bases from V and 0 bases from J, the junction contained 16 bases not matched to a gene. This CDR3 has 18 residues. In nucleotides, the CDR3 is TGCGCCAGCAGCCGTGGCTTACCCGGGACTACAAGCTCCTACGAGCAGTACTTC. Translated: CASSRGLPGTTSSYEQYF. Full variable domain (missing parts from reference TRBV5-1 and TRBJ2-7): KAGVTQTPRYLIKTRGQQVTLSCSPISGHRSVSWYQQTPGQGLQFLFEYFSETQRNKGNFPGRFSGRQFSNSRSEMNVSTLELGDSALYLCASSRGLPGTTSSYEQYFGPGTRLTVT.

This sequence joins TRBV19 and TRBJ1-6; a weak D match, TRBD1 (5 bases). Trimming took 0 bases from V and 4 from J, leaving 16 bases between them. Germline CDR1 LNHDA, CDR2 SQIVND (reference sequence). The CDR3 extends over 18 amino acids. The CDR3 here is CASSIDPATGLYNSPLHF. The CDR3 nucleotides read TGTGCCAGTAGTATAGATCCAGCAACGGGACTTTATAATTCACCCCTCCACTTT.

This chain connects TRBV19 to TRBJ2-1; TRBD1 might be the D (8 bases). CDR3 length: 16 residues. V was pared by 6 bases and J by 4 bases, with 19 bases between. Germline values: CDR1 LNHDA, CDR2 SQIVND (reference sequence). As DNA, the CDR3 is TGTGCCAGTAGCAACCCCGACAGGGGACTATACAATGAGCAGTTCTTC. Translated: CASSNPDRGLYNEQFF.

The rearrangement uses TRBV23-1 and TRBJ1-4, with D possibly being TRBD1 (5 bases). TRBV23-1 is an ORF for which the function is uncertain. V was shortened by 4 bases and J by 5 bases, with 20 bases between the two germline ends. The CDR3 runs 17 residues. The CDR3 DNA follows: TGCGCCAGCAGTCCCTCAATCGGTGGGGGGATGAATGAAAAACTGTTTTTT. Its protein is CASSPSIGGGMNEKLFF.

The J gene is TRBJ1-2, the V gene TRBV3-1 (or the pseudogene TRBV3-2); D call uncertain. V lost 2 bases and J 3 bases, leaving 13 bases between the germline ends. The V gene's germline CDR1 is LGHDT and CDR2 YNNKEL (reference sequence). The CDR3 has 15 residues. CDR3 in DNA: TGTGCCAGCAGCCAACTAGCCCGGCCGGACTATGGCTACACCTTC. Translation gives CASSQLARPDYGYTF.

This clone has more than one count but fewer than ten. This chain connects TRBV5-6 to TRBJ1-5, with 8 positions matching TRBD1. Germline V gene sequence: CDR1 SGHDT, CDR2 YYEEEE. CDR3 length: 17 residues. V dropped 0 bases and J dropped 6; count of bases not matched to a gene: 11. The CDR3 sequence is CASSLGVTGAFIQPQHF. CDR3 DNA: TGTGCCAGCAGCTTGGGGGTGACAGGGGCCTTCATTCAGCCCCAGCATTTT.

The V and J genes are TRBV3-1 (or the pseudogene TRBV3-2) and TRBJ2-3; D gene ambiguous. This CDR3 is 11 amino acids long. V lost 7 bases and J lost 3, with 5 bases in between. Germline V gene data show CDR1 as LGHDT and CDR2 as YNNKEL (reference sequence). The CDR3 DNA sequence: TGTGCCAGCACCAATACAGATACGCAGTATTTT. It yields the protein CASTNTDTQYF.

CDR3 sequence (DNA): TGTGCCAGCTCACCACTCTTACAGGGTTCGGCCGGGGAGCTGTTTTTT. Translated: CASSPLLQGSAGELFF. The V and J genes are TRBV18 and TRBJ2-2; D is perhaps TRBD1 (6 bases). The germline gives CDR1 KGHSH, CDR2 LQKENI. This CDR3 is built from 16 residues. V shed 1 base and J shed 6 bases, with 15 bases lying between them.

The J gene is TRBJ2-1, the V gene TRBV3-1 (or the pseudogene TRBV3-2); a weak D match, TRBD1 (6 bases). This CDR3 region has 16 residues. Germline CDR1 reads LGHDT; CDR2 reads YNNKEL (reference sequence). V lost 0 bases to trimming and J lost 8 bases, with 17 bases between them. The CDR3 bases are TGTGCCAGCAGCCAAGAAGTCGGAATCCAGGGGTATGAGCAGTTCTTC. This encodes CASSQEVGIQGYEQFF.

V and J are TRBV5-1 and TRBJ1-2; TRBD1 is a possible D gene (5 bases). Deletions cut 1 base from V and 3 bases from J, with 10 bases between. Germline CDR1 SGHRS, CDR2 YFSETQ. The CDR3 totals 14 residues. In DNA form, the CDR3 reads TGCGCCAGCAGCTTGAGGGGTATGGACTATGGCTACACCTTC. It specifies CASSLRGMDYGYTF.

V and J are TRBV9 and TRBJ2-1; D is possibly TRBD1 (5 bases). This CDR3 has 13 amino acids. Trimming shortened V by 4 bases and J by 7 bases, and 12 bases separated the two germline ends. Germline loops: CDR1 SGDLS, CDR2 YYNGEE. This chain's CDR3 is CASSPSGQNEQFF. The CDR3 nucleotides read TGTGCCAGCAGCCCCTCAGGGCAAAATGAGCAGTTCTTC.